The 21 T cell receptor beta chains in this list originate from one sample, sequenced in a study of cytomegalovirus exposure and HLA in healthy donors. Assay: immunoSEQ multiplex PCR; the TCRdb copy retains only in-frame clones and omits some. The sample holds about 64,000 clones; about 91% are singletons and the top ten take roughly 1.3%. The material sequenced was PBMCs. Receptors originate from a woman between 18 and 30 years old in good health and CMV-seronegative.

The chain recombines TRBV9 with TRBJ1-1; TRBD1 might be the D (5 bases). V was shortened by 2 bases and J by 5 bases, with 13 bases between the two germline ends. Per germline, CDR1 SGDLS and CDR2 YYNGEE. This CDR3 region has 14 residues. CDR3 sequence: CASSVGHVGTEAFF. In nucleotides, the CDR3 is TGTGCCAGCAGCGTCGGACATGTAGGTACTGAAGCTTTCTTT.

The CDR3 nucleotides are TGTGCCTGGAGTGGCAGGATCAGCGGCAATGAGCAGTTCTTC. This translates into CAWSGRISGNEQFF. This rearrangement joins TRBV30 to TRBJ2-1; possibly TRBD2 for D (5 bases). CDR1 is GTSNPN and CDR2 is SVGIG in the germline V gene (reference sequence). The CDR3 covers 14 residues. V dropped 1 base and J dropped 6 bases, with 13 bases sitting between them.

This chain links TRBV21-1 with TRBJ2-7; the table's D call, TRBD2, has no DNA check behind it. TRBV21-1 is marked as a pseudogene. There are 14 residues in the CDR3. CDR3 sequence reads: CARAGGPLSYEQYF. Written as DNA, the CDR3 is TGTGCCAGGGCGGGGGGCCCTCTCTCCTACGAGCAGTACTTC.

This chain links TRBV13 with TRBJ1-1, with D unresolved. V was shortened by 2 bases and J by 10 bases, with 14 bases between the two germline ends. The CDR3 sequence is 13 residues long. Germline V gene sequence: CDR1 PRHDT, CDR2 FYEKMQ (reference sequence). This chain's CDR3 is CASSLRNSPGAFF. The CDR3 nucleotides read TGTGCCAGCAGCTTACGAAATTCTCCGGGAGCTTTCTTT.

V usage is TRBV5-1 and J usage is TRBJ2-3; D not certain. Trimming removed 0 bases at V and 0 bases at J, with 8 bases between. The CDR3 extends over 15 amino acids. From germline, CDR1 is SGHRS and CDR2 YFSETQ. The CDR3 sequence is CASSLGHTSTDTQYF. CDR3 bases: TGCGCCAGCAGCTTGGGACACACTAGCACAGATACGCAGTATTTT.

This sequence joins TRBV11-2 and TRBJ2-7, with a tentative D call TRBD1 (6 bases). The CDR3 is made up of 17 amino acids. Germline values: CDR1 SGHAT, CDR2 FQNNGV. Trimming shortened V by 5 bases and J by 2 bases, and 22 bases separated the two germline ends. CDR3 loop: CASSPLNRQATPYEQYF. Written as DNA, the CDR3 is TGTGCCAGCAGCCCATTAAATCGACAGGCTACCCCCTACGAGCAGTACTTC.

J is TRBJ2-3 and V is TRBV5-4; TRBD2 matches at 13 bases. Germline assignment: CDR1 SGHNT and CDR2 YYREEE (reference sequence). The V segment lost 5 bases and the J segment 1 base; nucleotides outside the gene matches: 4. This CDR3 comprises 16 residues. The CDR3 protein is CASSPGLAGGTDTQYF. The CDR3 nucleotides are TGTGCCAGCAGTCCCGGACTAGCGGGGGGCACAGATACGCAGTATTTT.

The chain combines TRBV7-3 with TRBJ2-3, with D hard to call. V was clipped by 2 bases and J by 4 bases, with 13 bases between them. Germline lookup yields CDR1 SGHTA and CDR2 FQGTGA. The CDR3 consists of 15 residues. CDR3 amino acids: CASSLASSPADTQYF. DNA for the CDR3: TGTGCCAGCAGCTTAGCGTCAAGTCCTGCAGATACGCAGTATTTT.

The rearrangement links TRBV15 to TRBJ2-5; D gene ambiguous. CDR3 length: 14 residues. Germline V gene data show CDR1 as LNHNV and CDR2 as YYDKDF (reference sequence). The ends were cut back, 6 bases at V and 5 bases at J, with 16 bases in the middle. CDR3 sequence: CATRRLSRVETQYF. The DNA of the CDR3 is TGTGCCACCAGACGTTTGAGTAGAGTCGAGACCCAGTACTTC.

The CDR3 DNA follows: TGTGCCAGCGCCCCCGGGACAGGAGGGAACACTGAAGCTTTCTTT. This gives the protein CASAPGTGGNTEAFF. The genes are TRBV25-1 and TRBJ1-1; 8 bases are a match to TRBD1. Germline V gene data show CDR1 as MGHDK and CDR2 as SYGVNS. The CDR3 has 15 residues. J lost 1 base, V lost 8 bases, and 9 bases had no gene match.

This clone was detected only once. The gene calls are TRBV30 and TRBJ2-3, with 8 bases identical to TRBD2. The CDR3 consists of 15 residues. CDR1 is GTSNPN and CDR2 is SVGIG in the germline V gene (reference sequence). With V trimmed by 3 bases and J by 2 bases, 7 bases remained unmatched. CDR3 sequence reads: CAWSPGGRLTDTQYF. CDR3 DNA: TGTGCCTGGAGCCCGGGGGGGCGGCTCACAGATACGCAGTATTTT. Variable domain in full (rest from reference TRBV30 and TRBJ2-3): SQTIHQWPATLVQPVGSPLSLECTVEGTSNPNLYWYRQAAGRGLQLLFYSVGIGQISSEVPQNLSASRPQDRQFILSSKKLLLSDSGFYLCAWSPGGRLTDTQYFGPGTRLTVL.

The genes are TRBV2 and TRBJ2-1, with 11 bases lining up with TRBD2. This CDR3 spans 16 amino acids. J gave up 8 bases and V 8 bases, and 14 bases lay outside the gene matches. Germline loops: CDR1 SNHLY, CDR2 FYNNEI. The CDR3 spells CASGGGLAGGTHEQFF. The CDR3 DNA reads as TGTGCCAGCGGGGGGGGGTTAGCGGGAGGGACTCATGAGCAGTTCTTC.

The chain employs TRBV25-1 and TRBJ1-1, with a possible D match to TRBD1 (5 bases). The CDR3 is 12 amino acids. The V and J ends lost 3 bases and 7 bases respectively, with 9 bases between them. The V gene's germline CDR1 is MGHDK and CDR2 SYGVNS. The DNA for the CDR3 is TGTGCCAGCAGTGAGGGGAGGGGTGAAGCTTTCTTT. Translation: CASSEGRGEAFF.

A few counts support this clone. The CDR3 region has the DNA TGTGCCATCAGTGAGTCGGACAGCTACAATGAGCAGTTCTTC. This codes for CAISESDSYNEQFF. This sequence joins TRBV10-3 and TRBJ2-1; D might be TRBD1 (6 bases). The germline V gene has CDR1 ENHRY and CDR2 SYGVKD. CDR3 size: 14 residues. Trimming removed 0 bases from V and 3 bases from J, with 6 bases in between.

The chain links TRBV28 to TRBJ2-7, with D perhaps TRBD1 (7 bases). CDR1 is MDHEN, CDR2 SYDVKM, per germline. With 5 bases removed from V and 3 bases from J, the gap between germline ends came to 14 bases. This CDR3 is 14 amino acids long. DNA of the CDR3: TGTGCCAGCAGTCCGCGACAGGGACTCTACGAGCAGTACTTC. Amino acid sequence: CASSPRQGLYEQYF.

The chain links TRBV4-2 to TRBJ2-7; tentative D call: TRBD2 (6 bases). Germline V gene sequence: CDR1 LGHNA, CDR2 YNFKEQ. The CDR3 has 16 residues. With 2 bases removed from V and 5 bases from J, the gap between germline ends came to 19 bases. The CDR3, as DNA: TGTGCCAGCAGCCAACGGTCGGCAGGGACTGGCCACGAGCAGTACTTC. Residues: CASSQRSAGTGHEQYF.

The chain carries TRBV13 and TRBJ2-1; perhaps TRBD1 as D (6 bases). With 0 bases removed from V and 2 bases from J, the gap between germline ends came to 8 bases. The CDR3 sequence is 15 residues long. Germline-derived CDR1 and CDR2 are PRHDT and FYEKMQ (reference sequence). The CDR3 loop is CASSLGQGPYNEQFF. The CDR3, as DNA: TGTGCCAGCAGCTTAGGACAGGGACCCTACAATGAGCAGTTCTTC. Filled out from reference TRBV13 and TRBJ2-1, the complete variable domain reads AAGVIQSPRHLIKEKRETATLKCYPIPRHDTVYWYQQGPGQDPQFLISFYEKMQSDKGSIPDRFSAQQFSDYHSELNMSSLELGDSALYFCASSLGQGPYNEQFFGPGTRLTVL.

The gene calls are TRBV7-9 and TRBJ1-1; TRBD1 is a possible D gene (6 bases). Per germline, CDR1 SEHNR and CDR2 FQNEAQ (reference sequence). The V end lost 8 bases, the J end lost 8 bases, and 18 bases lay between the germline ends. This CDR3 region has 13 residues. The CDR3 sequence is CASSLGAGAEAFF. DNA of the CDR3: TGTGCCAGCTCTCTGGGGGCGGGGGCGGAAGCTTTCTTT.

In its sample, this clone was seen once. The rearrangement uses TRBV9 and TRBJ2-2, with 8 positions matching TRBD1. Germline V CDR1 and CDR2: SGDLS, YYNGEE. This CDR3 region has 15 residues. V was pared by 4 bases and J by 4 bases, with 6 bases of the junction left unmatched. DNA of the CDR3: TGTGCCAGCAGCCTCCGGACAGGGCCCACCGGGGAGCTGTTTTTT. Its translation: CASSLRTGPTGELFF.

V and J are TRBV5-6 and TRBJ2-7, with 12 nucleotides matching TRBD2. The CDR3 has 17 amino acids. V was clipped by 0 bases and J by 4 bases; unmatched bases: 8. The germline CDR1 and CDR2 sequences are SGHDT and YYEEEE. CDR3 sequence reads: CASSLGATSGSSYEQYF. The CDR3 DNA reads as TGTGCCAGCAGCTTGGGGGCGACTAGCGGGAGTTCGTACGAGCAGTACTTC.

The V call is TRBV27, the J call TRBJ1-6, with 11 positions matching TRBD1. CDR1 MNHEY and CDR2 SMNVEV come from the germline V gene (reference sequence). The CDR3 extends over 13 amino acids. The CDR3 nucleotides are TGTGCGACCCTCGGGACAGGGGGGTCACCCCTCCACTTT. Amino acids: CATLGTGGSPLHF.